This T cell receptor (beta chain) was profiled in a study of shared clonotypes between healthy human individuals (dated by TCRdb to about 2020). Context from the whole study: The cohort comprised a couple of women and a few men aged 18 to 49 years. For each donor, CD4 naive and CD4 memory were each given three plates, CD8 naive was given two plates, and CD8 memory was given one plate. Blood TCR repertoires of about 5 healthy adults were deeply sequenced to estimate repertoire size and the extent of clonotype sharing between individuals. To increase sequencing depth and limit assay-specific biases, TCR repertoire library preparation and sequencing were carried out by different laboratories using diverse techniques. Each donor's leukapheresis produced roughly between about 0.8 and 10 billion PBMCs.

Points on this clone: What antigen it recognizes has not been identified. No quality values exist for individual bases; no much larger clone is one base distant.

From the germline V gene, CDR1 is SQVTM and CDR2 is ANQGSEA. V is pared back by 6 bases and J by 4 bases, with 16 bases lying between the germline termini. The CDR3 spans 14 residues, from the cysteine through the phenylalanine. The retained sequence is limited to the CDR3, 42 bases, with the frame set at the first base. Using the deep immunoSEQ assay, multiplex PCR amplified TCR CDR3 regions from genomic DNA. Genomic DNA extracted from each cell subset was distributed evenly over all wells of several immunoSEQ 96-well plates, and each plate served as one replicate. For sorted subsets, around 200 ng genomic DNA, equal to 25,000 to 35,000 T cell genomes, was loaded into each replicate PCR. The purified libraries were quantified using a Qubit 3.0 fluorometer, sized with a Bioanalyzer 2100, and then quantified again using the KAPA Library Quantification kit. Every immunoSEQ 96-well plate was sequenced on a dedicated single-read 150-cycle Illumina NextSeq 550 flow cell. Concerning the study's data processing: Because the immunoSEQ output included only junctional sequences and no quality scores, the filtering could not be the same as the filtering used for full-length reads. To assign V/J genes and CDR3, sequences were annotated against IMGT germline references using PyIR, a Python wrapper for IgBLAST v1.9. Reads with weak V/J assignments (E-value above 1e-6), missing CDR3, stop codons, out-of-frame junctions, or ambiguous translated residues were removed. V3J clonotypes were defined as sequences sharing the same inferred V gene, J gene, and CDR3 amino acid sequence. The percentage overlap between two repertoires was calculated by dividing the number of shared unique clonotypes by the size of the smaller repertoire. Three approaches were used to assess repertoire richness: RTK rarefaction, the Chao1 estimator, and Recon v2.1 estimates of unobserved clonotypes. Generation probabilities for all TCRbeta clonotypes obtained by the gDNA method from a handful of donors were computed using OLGA. The table comes from immuneACCESS by way of TCRdb, which keeps in-frame sequences with V and J called. Part of the clones is missing from these tables; in studies checked, under half for an unresolved V gene and the rest for unknown reasons. That table gives V, J and clone size, and the DNA gave D and trimming. This sample gives about 690,000 clones in total; less than 95% of them show up just once. The ten largest clones capture around a third of the sample.

The donors were healthy, HIV-negative adults who had no recently reported acute infections or vaccinations. Only Caucasian adults living in Nashville, Tennessee, USA were represented among the donors. CD8 memory samples were composed of magnetically selected CD45RO+ cells combined with CCR7-negative CD45RA+ effector memory (TemRA) cells. Blood was collected by leukapheresis, and PBMCs were isolated by Ficoll-Histopaque density gradient centrifugation and then cryopreserved in liquid nitrogen vapor phase. Purity and quantity of every magnetically sorted T cell population were checked by analytical flow cytometry. Genomic DNA was isolated from every sorted fraction and measured by UV absorbance on a Nanodrop 2000c. Study-wide conclusions, independent of this receptor: Larger estimated clonotype richness was generally found for naive subsets than for memory subsets. Sampling was limited to blood, and TCR repertoires in tissue likely differ from TCR repertoires in blood. Even with the large sequencing depth, rarefaction of the sorted-subset datasets indicated that sequencing was incomplete. Clonotypes shared by all four sorted-subset donors showed higher generation probabilities than non-shared clonotypes. The small number of donors limited the genetic and exposure-history diversity represented. Based on pairwise subsampling, the degree of clonotype sharing among donors was expected to be affected by sequencing depth. Sharing across a few donors was observed for approximately 5% of naive CD4, about 4% of naive CD8, about 2.5% of memory CD4, and around 0.44% of memory CD8 clonotypes.

Rearrangement joined TRBV29-1 to TRBJ1-3, with the D gene too uncertain to name. This clonotype was obtained from a man younger than 35 in good health. Some clones in this sample may be carry-over from other donors' samples. Material: memory CD8+ T cells from PBMCs. The cell subset or site label on this specimen signifies: CD45RO+ cells pooled with CCR7-negative TemRA cells. The base sequence is TGCAGCGTCGACGACGACACTGGCGGAAACACCATATATTTT. Translated, this gives CSVDDDTGGNTIYF.